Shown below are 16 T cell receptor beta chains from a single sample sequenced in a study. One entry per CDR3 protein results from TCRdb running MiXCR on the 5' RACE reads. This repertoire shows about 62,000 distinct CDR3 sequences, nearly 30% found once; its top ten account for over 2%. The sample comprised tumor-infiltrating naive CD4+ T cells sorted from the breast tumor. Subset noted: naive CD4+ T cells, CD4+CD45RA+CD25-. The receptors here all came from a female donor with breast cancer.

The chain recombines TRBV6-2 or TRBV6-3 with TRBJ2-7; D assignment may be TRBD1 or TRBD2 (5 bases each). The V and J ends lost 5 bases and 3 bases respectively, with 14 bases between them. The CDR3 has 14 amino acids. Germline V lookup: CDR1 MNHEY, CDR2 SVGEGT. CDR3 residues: CASSIARDHYEQYF. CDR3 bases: TGTGCCAGCAGTATAGCCAGGGACCACTACGAGCAGTACTTC.

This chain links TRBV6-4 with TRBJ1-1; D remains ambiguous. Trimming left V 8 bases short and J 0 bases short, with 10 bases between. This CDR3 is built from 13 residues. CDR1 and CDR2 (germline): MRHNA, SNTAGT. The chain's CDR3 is CASSREMNTEAFF. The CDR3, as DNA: TGTGCCAGCTCAAGGGAAATGAACACTGAAGCTTTCTTT.

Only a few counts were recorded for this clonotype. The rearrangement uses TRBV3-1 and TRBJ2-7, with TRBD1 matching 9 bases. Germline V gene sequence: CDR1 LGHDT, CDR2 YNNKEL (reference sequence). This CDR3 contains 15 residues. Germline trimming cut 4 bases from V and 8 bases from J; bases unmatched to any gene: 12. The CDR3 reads CASSPGPGTGFKQYF. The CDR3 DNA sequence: TGTGCCAGCAGCCCCGGTCCCGGGACAGGGTTCAAGCAGTACTTC.

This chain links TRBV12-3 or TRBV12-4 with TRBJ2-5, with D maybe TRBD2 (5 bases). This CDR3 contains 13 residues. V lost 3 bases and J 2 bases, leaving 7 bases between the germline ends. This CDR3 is CASSFKRQETQYF. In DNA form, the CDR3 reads TGTGCCAGCAGTTTCAAGCGGCAAGAGACCCAGTACTTC.

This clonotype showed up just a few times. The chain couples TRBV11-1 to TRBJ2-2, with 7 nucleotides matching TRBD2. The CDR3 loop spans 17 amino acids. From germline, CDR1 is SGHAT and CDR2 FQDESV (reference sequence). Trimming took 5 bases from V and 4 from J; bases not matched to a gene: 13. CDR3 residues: CASSPGREELITGELFF. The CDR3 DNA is TGTGCCAGCAGCCCTGGGAGGGAGGAACTAATCACCGGGGAGCTGTTTTTT.

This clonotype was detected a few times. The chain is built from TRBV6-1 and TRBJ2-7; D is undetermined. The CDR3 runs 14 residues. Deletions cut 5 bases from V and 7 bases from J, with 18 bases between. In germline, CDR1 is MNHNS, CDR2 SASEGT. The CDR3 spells CASSPIRETPEQYF. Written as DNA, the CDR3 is TGTGCCAGCAGTCCTATACGAGAGACTCCGGAGCAGTACTTC.

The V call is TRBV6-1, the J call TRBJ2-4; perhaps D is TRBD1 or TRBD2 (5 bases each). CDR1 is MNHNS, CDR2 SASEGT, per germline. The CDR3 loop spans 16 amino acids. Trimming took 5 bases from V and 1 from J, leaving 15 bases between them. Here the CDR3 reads CASSPLGPPAKNIQYF. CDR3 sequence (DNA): TGTGCCAGCAGTCCGCTGGGACCGCCGGCCAAAAACATTCAGTACTTC.

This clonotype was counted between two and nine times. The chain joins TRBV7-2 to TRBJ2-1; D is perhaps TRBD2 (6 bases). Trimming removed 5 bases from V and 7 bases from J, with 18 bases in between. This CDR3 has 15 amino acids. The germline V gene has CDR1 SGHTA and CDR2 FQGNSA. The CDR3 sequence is CASSRSRLGRNEQFF. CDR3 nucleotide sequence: TGTGCCAGCAGCCGGTCGCGACTAGGCAGAAATGAGCAGTTCTTC.

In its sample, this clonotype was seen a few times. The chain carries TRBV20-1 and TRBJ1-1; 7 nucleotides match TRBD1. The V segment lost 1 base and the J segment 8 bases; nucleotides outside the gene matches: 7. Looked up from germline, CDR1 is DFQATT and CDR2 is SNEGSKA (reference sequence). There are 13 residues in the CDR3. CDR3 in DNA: TGCAGTGCTAGAGTCCCAGAGACAGGGGAAGCTTTCTTT. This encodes CSARVPETGEAFF.

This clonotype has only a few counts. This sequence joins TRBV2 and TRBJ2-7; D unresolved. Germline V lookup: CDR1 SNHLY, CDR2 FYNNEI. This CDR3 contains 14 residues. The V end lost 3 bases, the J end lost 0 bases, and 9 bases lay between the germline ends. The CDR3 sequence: CASSDSHISYEQYF. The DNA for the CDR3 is TGTGCCAGCAGTGATTCTCACATCTCCTACGAGCAGTACTTC. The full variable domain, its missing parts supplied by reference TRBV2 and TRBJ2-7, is EPEVTQTPSHQVTQMGQEVILRCVPISNHLYFYWYRQILGQKVEFLVSFYNNEISEKSEIFDDQFSVERPDGSNFTLKIRSTKLEDSAMYFCASSDSHISYEQYFGPGTRLTVT.

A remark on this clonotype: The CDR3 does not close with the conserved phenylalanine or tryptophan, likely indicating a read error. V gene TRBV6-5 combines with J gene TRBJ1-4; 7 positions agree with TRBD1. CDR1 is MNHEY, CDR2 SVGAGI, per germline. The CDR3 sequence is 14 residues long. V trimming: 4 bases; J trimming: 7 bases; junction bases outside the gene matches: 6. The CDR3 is CASSLRQGGEKLFL. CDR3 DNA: TGTGCCAGCAGTTTACGACAGGGCGGTGAAAAACTGTTTTTA.

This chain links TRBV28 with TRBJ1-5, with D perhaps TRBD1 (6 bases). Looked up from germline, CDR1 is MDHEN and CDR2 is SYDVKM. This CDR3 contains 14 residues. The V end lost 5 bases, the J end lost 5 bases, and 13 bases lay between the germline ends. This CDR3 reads CASSETRGYQPQHF. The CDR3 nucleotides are TGTGCCAGCAGTGAGACCAGGGGATATCAGCCCCAGCATTTT.

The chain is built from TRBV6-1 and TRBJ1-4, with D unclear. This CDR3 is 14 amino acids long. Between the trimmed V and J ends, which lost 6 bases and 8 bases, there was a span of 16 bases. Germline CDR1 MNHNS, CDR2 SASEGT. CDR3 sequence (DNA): TGTGCCAGCAGGGTCGATGCAGCGCGAGAAAAACTGTTTTTT. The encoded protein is CASRVDAAREKLFF.

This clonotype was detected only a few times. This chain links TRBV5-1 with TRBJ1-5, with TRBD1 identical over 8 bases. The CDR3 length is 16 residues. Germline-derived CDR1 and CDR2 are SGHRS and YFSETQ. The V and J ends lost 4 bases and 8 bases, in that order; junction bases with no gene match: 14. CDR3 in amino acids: CASSHRQGRVGKPQHF. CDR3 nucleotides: TGCGCCAGCAGCCACCGACAGGGGCGGGTTGGTAAGCCCCAGCATTTT. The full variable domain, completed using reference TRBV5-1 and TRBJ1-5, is KAGVTQTPRYLIKTRGQQVTLSCSPISGHRSVSWYQQTPGQGLQFLFEYFSETQRNKGNFPGRFSGRQFSNSRSEMNVSTLELGDSALYLCASSHRQGRVGKPQHFGDGTRLSIL.

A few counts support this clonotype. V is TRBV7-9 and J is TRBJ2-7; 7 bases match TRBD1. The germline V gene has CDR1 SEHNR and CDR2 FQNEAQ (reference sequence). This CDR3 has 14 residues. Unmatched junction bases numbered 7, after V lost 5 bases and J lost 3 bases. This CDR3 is CASSPKGTDYEQYF. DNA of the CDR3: TGTGCCAGCAGCCCCAAGGGGACAGACTACGAGCAGTACTTC.

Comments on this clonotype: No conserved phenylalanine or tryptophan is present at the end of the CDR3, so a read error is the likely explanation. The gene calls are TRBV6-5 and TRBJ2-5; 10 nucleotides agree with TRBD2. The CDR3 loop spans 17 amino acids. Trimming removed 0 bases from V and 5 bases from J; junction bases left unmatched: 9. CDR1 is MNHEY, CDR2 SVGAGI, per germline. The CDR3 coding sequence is TGTGCCAGCAGTTACTCGGCTAGCGGGGGATCCAGGGAGACCCAGTACTCC. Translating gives CASSYSASGGSRETQYS.